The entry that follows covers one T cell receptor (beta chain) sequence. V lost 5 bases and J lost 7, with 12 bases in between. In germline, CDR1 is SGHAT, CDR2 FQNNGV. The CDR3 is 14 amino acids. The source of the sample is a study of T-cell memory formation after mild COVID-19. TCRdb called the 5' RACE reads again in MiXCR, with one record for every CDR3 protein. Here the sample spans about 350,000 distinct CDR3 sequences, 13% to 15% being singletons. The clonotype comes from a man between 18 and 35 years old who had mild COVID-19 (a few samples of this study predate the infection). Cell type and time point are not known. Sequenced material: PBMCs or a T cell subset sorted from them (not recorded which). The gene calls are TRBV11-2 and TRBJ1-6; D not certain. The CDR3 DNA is TGTGCCAGCAGCCCCGGACCCGGCAATTCACCCCTCCACTTT. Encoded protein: CASSPGPGNSPLHF.